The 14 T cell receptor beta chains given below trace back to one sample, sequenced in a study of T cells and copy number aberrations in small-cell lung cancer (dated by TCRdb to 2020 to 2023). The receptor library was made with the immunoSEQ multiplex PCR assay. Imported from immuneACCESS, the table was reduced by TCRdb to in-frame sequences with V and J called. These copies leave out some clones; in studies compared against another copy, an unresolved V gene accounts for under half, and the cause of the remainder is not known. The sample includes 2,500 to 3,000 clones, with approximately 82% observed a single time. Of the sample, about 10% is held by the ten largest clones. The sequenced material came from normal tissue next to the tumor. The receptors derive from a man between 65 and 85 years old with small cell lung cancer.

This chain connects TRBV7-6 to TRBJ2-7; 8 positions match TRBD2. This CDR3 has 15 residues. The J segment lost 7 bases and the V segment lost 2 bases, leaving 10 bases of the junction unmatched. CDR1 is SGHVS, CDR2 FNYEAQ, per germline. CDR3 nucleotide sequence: TGTGCCAGCAGCTTACTGGGACTAGGAGTTGGTGAGCAGTACGTC. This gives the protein CASSLLGLGVGEQYV.

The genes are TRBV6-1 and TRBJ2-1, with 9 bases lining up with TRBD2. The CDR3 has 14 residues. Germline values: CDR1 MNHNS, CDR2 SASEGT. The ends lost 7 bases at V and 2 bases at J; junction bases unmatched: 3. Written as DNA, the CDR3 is TGTGCCAGCACCCCTAGCGGGACCTACAATGAGCAGTTCTTC. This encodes CASTPSGTYNEQFF.

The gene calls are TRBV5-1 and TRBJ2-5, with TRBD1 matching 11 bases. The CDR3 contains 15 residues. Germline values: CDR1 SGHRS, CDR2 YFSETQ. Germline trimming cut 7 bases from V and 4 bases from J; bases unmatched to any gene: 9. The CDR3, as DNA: TGCGCCAGCGGCACCGGGACAGGGGGTCCAGAGACCCAGTACTTC. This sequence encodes CASGTGTGGPETQYF.

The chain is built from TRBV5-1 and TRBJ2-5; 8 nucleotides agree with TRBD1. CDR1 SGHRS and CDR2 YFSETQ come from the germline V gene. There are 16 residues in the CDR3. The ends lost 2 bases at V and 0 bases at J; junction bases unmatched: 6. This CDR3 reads CASSFAGGGYQETQYF. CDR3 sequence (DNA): TGCGCCAGCAGCTTTGCAGGGGGCGGGTACCAAGAGACCCAGTACTTC.

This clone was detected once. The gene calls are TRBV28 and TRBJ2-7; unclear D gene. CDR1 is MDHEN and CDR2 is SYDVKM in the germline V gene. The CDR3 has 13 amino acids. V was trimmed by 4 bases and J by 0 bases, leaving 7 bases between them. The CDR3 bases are TGTGCCAGCAGTTCGGGCAGCTCCTACGAGCAGTACTTC. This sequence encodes CASSSGSSYEQYF.

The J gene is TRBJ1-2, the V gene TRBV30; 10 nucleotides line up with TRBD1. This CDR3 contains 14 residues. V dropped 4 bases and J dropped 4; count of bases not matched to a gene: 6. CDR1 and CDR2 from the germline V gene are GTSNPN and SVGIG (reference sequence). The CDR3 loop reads CAWNMGQGTYGYTF. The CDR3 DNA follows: TGTGCCTGGAACATGGGACAGGGGACCTATGGCTACACCTTC.

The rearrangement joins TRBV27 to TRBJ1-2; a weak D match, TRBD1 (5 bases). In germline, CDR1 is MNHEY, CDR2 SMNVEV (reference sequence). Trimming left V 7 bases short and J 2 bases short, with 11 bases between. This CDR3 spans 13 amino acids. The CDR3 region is CASKAGQNYGYTF. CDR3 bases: TGTGCCAGCAAGGCAGGACAAAACTATGGCTACACCTTC.

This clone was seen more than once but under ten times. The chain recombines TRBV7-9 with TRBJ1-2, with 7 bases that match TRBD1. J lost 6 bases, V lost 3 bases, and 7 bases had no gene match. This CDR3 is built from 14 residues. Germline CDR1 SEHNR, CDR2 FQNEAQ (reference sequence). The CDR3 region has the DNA TGTGCCAGCAGCTTGGAACAGGGGAGGCATGGCTACACCTTC. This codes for CASSLEQGRHGYTF.

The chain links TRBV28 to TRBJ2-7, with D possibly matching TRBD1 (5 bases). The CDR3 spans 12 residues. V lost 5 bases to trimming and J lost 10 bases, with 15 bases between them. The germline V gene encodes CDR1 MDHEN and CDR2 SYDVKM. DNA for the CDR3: TGTGCCAGCAGTCAACCCAGGCAGGGCCAGTACTTC. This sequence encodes CASSQPRQGQYF. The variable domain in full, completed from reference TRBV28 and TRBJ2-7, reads DVKVTQSSRYLVKRTGEKVFLECVQDMDHENMFWYRQDPGLGLRLIYFSYDVKMKEKGDIPEGYSVSREKKERFSLILESASTNQTSMYLCASSQPRQGQYFGPGTRLTVT.

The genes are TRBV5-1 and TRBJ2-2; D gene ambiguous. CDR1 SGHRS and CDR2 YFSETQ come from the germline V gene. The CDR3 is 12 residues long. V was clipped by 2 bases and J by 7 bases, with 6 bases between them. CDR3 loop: CASSFVFGELFF. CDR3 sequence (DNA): TGCGCCAGCAGCTTTGTTTTCGGGGAGCTGTTTTTT.

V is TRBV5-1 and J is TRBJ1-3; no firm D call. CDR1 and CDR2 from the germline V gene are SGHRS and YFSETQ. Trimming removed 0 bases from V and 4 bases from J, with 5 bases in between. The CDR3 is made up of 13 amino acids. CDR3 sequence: CASSLGAGNTIYF. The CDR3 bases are TGCGCCAGCAGCTTGGGAGCGGGAAACACCATATATTTT. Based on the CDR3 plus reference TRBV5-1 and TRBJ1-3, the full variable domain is KAGVTQTPRYLIKTRGQQVTLSCSPISGHRSVSWYQQTPGQGLQFLFEYFSETQRNKGNFPGRFSGRQFSNSRSEMNVSTLELGDSALYLCASSLGAGNTIYFGEGSWLTVV.

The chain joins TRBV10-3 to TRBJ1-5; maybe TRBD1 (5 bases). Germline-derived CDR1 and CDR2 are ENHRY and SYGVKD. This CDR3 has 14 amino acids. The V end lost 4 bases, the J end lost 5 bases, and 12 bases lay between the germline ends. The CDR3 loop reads CAISVNRGHQPQHF. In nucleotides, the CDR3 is TGTGCCATCAGTGTGAACCGGGGACATCAGCCCCAGCATTTT.

Here the CDR3 DNA reads TGTGCCAGCTCACCCCAGGGAAACAATTCACCCCTCCACTTT. This gives the protein CASSPQGNNSPLHF. The rearrangement links TRBV18 to TRBJ1-6, with D perhaps TRBD1 (5 bases). V lost 3 bases and J 7 bases, leaving 10 bases between the germline ends. CDR3 length: 14 amino acids. CDR1 and CDR2 from the germline V gene are KGHSH and LQKENI.

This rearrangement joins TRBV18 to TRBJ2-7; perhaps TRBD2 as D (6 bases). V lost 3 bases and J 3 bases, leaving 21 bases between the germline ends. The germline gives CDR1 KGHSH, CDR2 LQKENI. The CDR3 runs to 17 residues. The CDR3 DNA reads TGTGCCAGCTCACCGCCTTTAGAGAGTAGCGGTTACTACGAGCAGTACTTC. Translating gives CASSPPLESSGYYEQYF.